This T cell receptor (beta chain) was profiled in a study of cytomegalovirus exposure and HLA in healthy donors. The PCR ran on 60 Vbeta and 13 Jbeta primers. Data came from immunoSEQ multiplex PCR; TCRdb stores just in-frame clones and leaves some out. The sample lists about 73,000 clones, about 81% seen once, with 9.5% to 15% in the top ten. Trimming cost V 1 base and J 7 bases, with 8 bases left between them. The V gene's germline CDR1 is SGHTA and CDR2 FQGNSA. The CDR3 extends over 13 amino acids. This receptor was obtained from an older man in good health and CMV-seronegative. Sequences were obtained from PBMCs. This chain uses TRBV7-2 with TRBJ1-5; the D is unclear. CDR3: CASSLVGGQPQHF. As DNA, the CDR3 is TGTGCCAGCAGCTTAGTGGGAGGCCAGCCCCAGCATTTT.